This TCR beta chain is drawn from a study of cytomegalovirus exposure and HLA in healthy donors. Of note for this clone: Its antigen remains unknown.

Study-level results: One cluster of highly shared sequence variants probably arose as a sequencing artifact. CMV serostatus alone was available as immune exposure information. Using the classifier, cytomegalovirus status was reportedly diagnosed with high specificity and sensitivity. The study found most TCR sequences rare, yet found some public TCRs in many donors.

The CDR3 has 15 amino acids. The germline V gene has CDR1 SGHRS and CDR2 YFSETQ. The germline V and J ends were trimmed by 0 bases and 5 bases, with 12 bases remaining between them. The primer mix had 60 Vbeta and 13 Jbeta primers. The method was immunoSEQ multiplex PCR; TCRdb's version includes in-frame clones alone and lacks a portion of them. The sample yields some 130,000 clones, 70% to 80% seen once. The chain has TRBV5-1 and TRBJ2-1; no firm D call. Input material: PBMCs. The TCR sequence derives from a man between 45 and 60 years old in good health and CMV-seronegative. The DNA of the CDR3 is TGCGCCAGCAGCTTGGACTCTCCTCGAAACAATGAGCAGTTCTTC. Residues: CASSLDSPRNNEQFF.